Shown below are 29 T cell receptor beta chains from a single sample sequenced in a study of regulatory T cells in long-lasting Graves disease. Arm-PCR with iRepertoire HTBI primers amplified the CDR3 regions for these TCR beta libraries. MiXCR, applied by TCRdb to the multiplex PCR reads, yields one record per CDR3 protein. Altogether around 460,000 distinct CDR3 sequences are present, roughly 22% being singletons, with the ten largest covering 10% to 15%. As to time point: persistent/refractory GD, antithyroid drugs over 5 years with positive TRAb. The TCR library used RNA extracted from PBMCs. Sequenced here: peripheral blood mononuclear cells (PBMCs), sampled when the disease was refractory, from a patient treated with antithyroid drugs. The receptors were gathered from a female donor with Graves disease.

The chain couples TRBV6-1 to TRBJ1-2; no firm D call. The germline V gene has CDR1 MNHNS and CDR2 SASEGT. The length of the CDR3 is 14 residues. V was cut by 3 bases and J by 1 base, with 9 bases left in between. In DNA form, the CDR3 reads TGTGCCAGCAGTGAGAGTCGGGGTAACTATGGCTACACCTTC. Protein: CASSESRGNYGYTF.

The chain employs TRBV20-1 and TRBJ1-1; D not certain. Per germline, CDR1 DFQATT and CDR2 SNEGSKA (reference sequence). The CDR3 is made up of 13 amino acids. Trimming removed 7 bases at V and 1 base at J, with 13 bases between. CDR3 nucleotides: TGCAGTGTTCAGGTAGAAGGGAACACTGAAGCTTTCTTT. This encodes CSVQVEGNTEAFF.

This clonotype has a count of ten or more. The chain combines TRBV2 with TRBJ2-7; D unresolved. The V gene's germline CDR1 is SNHLY and CDR2 FYNNEI. The CDR3 sequence is 10 residues long. The V and J ends lost 8 bases and 6 bases respectively, with 8 bases between them. CDR3 amino acids: CASVGLEQYF. CDR3 coding DNA: TGTGCCAGCGTTGGGCTCGAGCAGTACTTC.

The rearrangement links TRBV10-3 to TRBJ1-3; D is unclear. Germline V gene lookup returns CDR1 ENHRY and CDR2 SYGVKD. This CDR3 spans 14 amino acids. The ends were cut back, 3 bases at V and 0 bases at J, with 6 bases in the middle. Written as DNA, the CDR3 is TGTGCCATCAGTGACAGACCCTCTGGAAACACCATATATTTT. Encoded protein: CAISDRPSGNTIYF.

This clonotype was seen at least ten times. The J gene is TRBJ1-2, the V gene TRBV2; D is unresolved. Germline CDR1 is SNHLY and CDR2 is FYNNEI. This CDR3 comprises 12 residues. V lost 5 bases and J lost 4, with 8 bases in between. CDR3 sequence reads: CASSRQVYGYTF. In nucleotides, the CDR3 is TGTGCCAGCAGTCGGCAGGTCTATGGCTACACCTTC.

The CDR3 protein is CASSERTGANGYTF. The CDR3 coding sequence is TGTGCCAGTAGTGAAAGGACAGGAGCAAATGGCTACACCTTC. The rearrangement uses TRBV19 and TRBJ1-2, with 7 nucleotides matching TRBD1. The length of the CDR3 is 14 residues. Trimming removed 5 bases from V and 6 bases from J; junction bases left unmatched: 9. The germline V gene encodes CDR1 LNHDA and CDR2 SQIVND (reference sequence). The whole variable domain, remainder taken from reference TRBV19 and TRBJ1-2, is DGGITQSPKYLFRKEGQNVTLSCEQNLNHDAMYWYRQDPGQGLRLIYYSQIVNDFQKGDIAEGYSVSREKKESFPLTVTSAQKNPTAFYLCASSERTGANGYTFGSGTRLTVV.

About this clonotype: The conserved final phenylalanine or tryptophan is absent from the CDR3, which likely points to a read error. The chain is built from TRBV12-5 and TRBJ1-1; D ambiguous. Germline CDR1 LGHNT, CDR2 FRNRAP. V was pared by 2 bases and J by 2 bases, with 6 bases between. The CDR3 runs to 13 residues. The CDR3 loop reads CASGLQGNTEAFC. The CDR3 nucleotides are TGTGCTAGTGGTTTGCAAGGAAACACTGAAGCTTTCTGT.

The rearrangement uses TRBV19 and TRBJ2-5; D not certain. Per germline, CDR1 LNHDA and CDR2 SQIVND (reference sequence). The V gene lost 3 bases and the J gene lost 0 bases, with 5 bases spanning the gap. CDR3 length equals 13 residues. The CDR3 loop reads CASSISNQETQYF. The CDR3 nucleotides read TGTGCCAGTAGTATCTCGAACCAAGAGACCCAGTACTTC.

In this sample, this clonotype turned up many times. The rearrangement uses TRBV28 and TRBJ1-2; D call uncertain. Per the germline V gene, CDR1 is MDHEN and CDR2 is SYDVKM. Trimming left V 4 bases short and J 1 base short, with 4 bases between. There are 12 residues in the CDR3. The CDR3 spells CASSSINYGYTF. CDR3 bases: TGTGCCAGCAGTTCCATTAACTATGGCTACACCTTC.

The chain has TRBV10-3 and TRBJ2-5; 9 bases line up with TRBD1. The last part of the DNA fits TRBJ2-7 better; the J call may be wrong. The CDR3 runs to 13 residues. In germline, CDR1 is ENHRY, CDR2 SYGVKD. Here the CDR3 DNA reads TGTGCCATCAGTGGGGGACAGGGTTACGAGCAGTACTTC. As protein: CAISGGQGYEQYF.

This clonotype was detected many times. The chain links TRBV15 to TRBJ1-2; TRBD1 aligns across 7 bases. The CDR3 runs 13 residues. The germline V gene has CDR1 LNHNV and CDR2 YYDKDF (reference sequence). Trimming at V came to 1 base and at J to 9 bases, leaving 5 bases not matched to a gene. This CDR3 is CATSRGEGGSYTF. Written as DNA, the CDR3 is TGTGCCACCAGCAGAGGGGAAGGGGGCAGCTACACCTTC.

The chain couples TRBV20-1 to TRBJ1-4, with TRBD1 matching over 8 bases. V trimming: 5 bases; J trimming: 7 bases; junction bases outside the gene matches: 3. The CDR3 is made up of 12 amino acids. Germline loops: CDR1 DFQATT, CDR2 SNEGSKA (reference sequence). As DNA, the CDR3 is TGCAGTGCTCCCGGACAGGGTGAAAAACTGTTTTTT. This encodes CSAPGQGEKLFF.

As to this clonotype: Just one base apart from a much larger clone, this may be a read error. The chain is built from TRBV2 and TRBJ1-5; D not resolved. The CDR3 consists of 14 residues. Per the germline V gene, CDR1 is SNHLY and CDR2 is FYNNEI. Trimming stripped 3 bases from V and 6 bases from J, with 12 bases between. The CDR3 region is CASSDEGLRQPQHF. The CDR3 DNA reads TGTGCCAGCAGTGATGAAGGGTTGCGTCAGCCCCAGCATTTT.

This clonotype was seen a handful of times. J is TRBJ1-2 and V is TRBV7-2; no definite D call. V gave up 3 bases and J gave up 6 bases, with 17 bases separating them. The CDR3 covers 15 residues. Germline assignment: CDR1 SGHTA and CDR2 FQGNSA. The CDR3 spells CASSFFTTLRDGYTF. The CDR3 DNA reads as TGTGCCAGCAGCTTTTTTACCACCCTGAGAGATGGCTACACCTTC.

This chain connects TRBV6-1 to TRBJ1-2, with D unclear. Trimming removed 10 bases at V and 6 bases at J, with 24 bases between. CDR1 MNHNS and CDR2 SASEGT come from the germline V gene. The CDR3 totals 15 residues. CDR3 in amino acids: CATQEPGLIRDGYTF. In DNA form, the CDR3 reads TGTGCCACTCAGGAACCGGGTCTAATACGGGATGGCTACACCTTC.

V is TRBV19 and J is TRBJ2-2; D uncertain. This CDR3 has 16 amino acids. Germline V CDR1 and CDR2: LNHDA, SQIVND (reference sequence). V dropped 5 bases and J dropped 0 bases, with 13 bases sitting between them. CDR3 amino acids: CASSARLTPNTGELFF. As DNA, the CDR3 is TGTGCCAGTAGTGCCCGCCTGACACCGAACACCGGGGAGCTGTTTTTT.

The sample holds many counts of this clonotype. The J gene is TRBJ2-7, the V gene TRBV27; TRBD1 agrees at 10 bases. The V segment lost 7 bases and the J segment 6 bases; nucleotides outside the gene matches: 9. Germline V gene sequence: CDR1 MNHEY, CDR2 SMNVEV (reference sequence). There are 14 residues in the CDR3. CDR3 loop: CASMAVGQGGEQYF. The CDR3 DNA is TGTGCCAGCATGGCGGTTGGACAGGGGGGCGAGCAGTACTTC.

This clonotype has at least ten counts. The chain combines TRBV29-1 with TRBJ2-5; TRBD2 agrees at 7 bases. There are 13 residues in the CDR3. Germline V lookup: CDR1 SQVTM, CDR2 ANQGSEA. V gave up 7 bases and J gave up 2 bases; unmatched junction bases: 7. This CDR3 is CSAKSSGQETQYF. In DNA, the CDR3 is TGCAGCGCCAAATCTAGCGGTCAAGAGACCCAGTACTTC.

This clonotype was counted ten times or more. This rearrangement joins TRBV20-1 to TRBJ2-5; tentative D call: TRBD1 (5 bases). The CDR3 extends over 14 amino acids. The germline V gene encodes CDR1 DFQATT and CDR2 SNEGSKA (reference sequence). Between the trimmed V and J ends, which lost 0 bases and 1 base, there was a span of 9 bases. CDR3 sequence (DNA): TGCAGTGCTAGAGATGGGGCTACCCAAGAGACCCAGTACTTC. Its protein is CSARDGATQETQYF.

Notes on this clonotype: Germline and junction disagree at one end, which may indicate a read error. CDR3 amino acids: CASSSNTGATDF. As DNA, the CDR3 is TGTGCCAGCAGCTCGAACACAGGGGCTACGGACTTC. The chain employs TRBV7-2 and TRBJ2-7, with TRBD1 matching 7 bases. CDR3 size: 12 residues. CDR1 is SGHTA and CDR2 is FQGNSA in the germline V gene.

This clonotype has more than one count but fewer than ten. The chain combines TRBV28 with TRBJ2-3, with 7 bases aligning to TRBD2. V lost 6 bases, J lost 1 base, and 7 bases stayed unmatched. Germline-derived CDR1 and CDR2 are MDHEN and SYDVKM. This CDR3 is built from 15 residues. The CDR3 nucleotides are TGTGCCAGCAGCTTGGATCGGGGGGGCACAGATACGCAGTATTTT. Its protein is CASSLDRGGTDTQYF.

The genes are TRBV30 and TRBJ1-1, with D maybe TRBD1 (6 bases). The CDR3 has 12 amino acids. V lost 7 bases and J lost 5, with 14 bases in between. Germline V lookup: CDR1 GTSNPN, CDR2 SVGIG (reference sequence). DNA for the CDR3: TGTGCCTCGACAGGCCTTAGGACTGAAGCTTTCTTT. Translation gives CASTGLRTEAFF.

The table lists this clonotype with a few counts. This chain joins TRBV11-1 and TRBJ1-1; D is unresolved. The germline V gene has CDR1 SGHAT and CDR2 FQDESV (reference sequence). Trimming shortened V by 3 bases and J by 1 base, and 15 bases separated the two germline ends. This CDR3 spans 16 amino acids. CDR3 coding DNA: TGTGCCAGCAGCTTTTCGTTAGCGGCGGCGAACACTGAAGCTTTCTTT. This sequence encodes CASSFSLAAANTEAFF.

This chain joins TRBV30 and TRBJ1-5; 7 bases line up with TRBD1. This CDR3 has 14 amino acids. The germline V gene has CDR1 GTSNPN and CDR2 SVGIG (reference sequence). With 7 bases clipped from V and 5 bases from J, the junction kept 11 bases outside the gene matches. CDR3 nucleotide sequence: TGTGCCTTTTCCGACGACAGGGTCTATCAGCCCCAGCATTTT. This encodes CAFSDDRVYQPQHF. The variable domain in full, with the rest retrieved from reference TRBV30 and TRBJ1-5, is SQTIHQWPATLVQPVGSPLSLECTVEGTSNPNLYWYRQAAGRGLQLLFYSVGIGQISSEVPQNLSASRPQDRQFILSSKKLLLSDSGFYLCAFSDDRVYQPQHFGDGTRLSIL.

The chain couples TRBV12-3 or TRBV12-4 to TRBJ1-5; D perhaps matches TRBD1 (5 bases). The CDR3 is made up of 14 amino acids. With 6 bases removed from V and 4 bases from J, the gap between germline ends came to 13 bases. The CDR3 reads CASRFGGTNQPQHF. The CDR3 nucleotides read TGTGCCAGCAGATTCGGGGGTACGAATCAGCCCCAGCATTTT.

This clonotype has a count of ten or more. The chain has TRBV28 and TRBJ1-1; 11 bases map to TRBD1. Germline V gene sequence: CDR1 MDHEN, CDR2 SYDVKM. The junction had 1 base not matched to a gene; V was cut back by 1 base and J by 3 bases. CDR3 length equals 15 residues. The CDR3 region is CASSLLGQGDTEAFF. The CDR3 coding sequence is TGTGCCAGCAGTTTATTGGGACAGGGGGACACTGAAGCTTTCTTT.

The chain joins TRBV7-2 to TRBJ1-4, with 7 bases identical to TRBD1. The ends lost 0 bases at V and 11 bases at J; junction bases unmatched: 3. The CDR3 has 13 residues. Germline assignment: CDR1 SGHTA and CDR2 FQGNSA. This CDR3 reads CASSLAEGAKLFF. The CDR3 nucleotides read TGTGCCAGCAGCTTAGCAGAGGGGGCGAAACTGTTTTTT.

Of note for this clonotype: This may be a read error, as it is one base from a much larger clone. The V call is TRBV12-3 or TRBV12-4, the J call TRBJ1-1; no clear D. This CDR3 contains 11 residues. CDR3 sequence (DNA): TGTACCAGCAGTTTAAGCGTGGGAGCTTTCTTT. It yields the protein CTSSLSVGAFF.

The genes are TRBV24-1 and TRBJ1-2; no clear D. Trimming removed 5 bases at V and 4 bases at J, with 10 bases between. Germline V gene lookup returns CDR1 KGHDR and CDR2 SFDVKD. CDR3 length: 13 amino acids. CDR3 nucleotide sequence: TGTGCCACCAGTGGGGGTCCCCTCTATGGCTACACCTTC. The encoded protein is CATSGGPLYGYTF.